In its sample, the clone carrying this TCR beta chain was seen a few times. Its antigen is not identified. This entry comes from a study of T-cell reconstitution after alpha-beta-depleted transplantation in children. The authors prepared the TCRbeta library with unique molecular identifiers. TCRdb fed the PCR reads into MiXCR, producing one record per CDR3 protein. The table shows 200,000 to 250,000 distinct CDR3 sequences, with about 8.2% occurring only once. Study-wide results and caveats: Reportedly, alpha-beta T cells present about two months post-transplant originated from several hundred expanded clones of graft origin. High day-60 TCRbeta diversity in some patients came from surviving recipient T cells and thymic progenitors.

The germline CDR1 and CDR2 sequences are LGHNA and YSLEER. V gave up 4 bases and J gave up 4 bases, with 14 bases separating them. CDR3 size: 15 residues. The source is a male patient aged 2 to 10 who had a stem cell transplant for acute myeloid leukemia, so the T cells may come from the graft donor. The chain links TRBV4-3 to TRBJ1-5; maybe TRBD1 (6 bases). The material was PBMCs, mostly from graft donor cells, obtained 360 days after TCRalphabeta/CD19-depleted stem cell transplant. In nucleotides, the CDR3 is TGCGCCAGCAGCCTCCTAAGACAGGATAATCAGCCCCAGCATTTT. Its protein is CASSLLRQDNQPQHF.